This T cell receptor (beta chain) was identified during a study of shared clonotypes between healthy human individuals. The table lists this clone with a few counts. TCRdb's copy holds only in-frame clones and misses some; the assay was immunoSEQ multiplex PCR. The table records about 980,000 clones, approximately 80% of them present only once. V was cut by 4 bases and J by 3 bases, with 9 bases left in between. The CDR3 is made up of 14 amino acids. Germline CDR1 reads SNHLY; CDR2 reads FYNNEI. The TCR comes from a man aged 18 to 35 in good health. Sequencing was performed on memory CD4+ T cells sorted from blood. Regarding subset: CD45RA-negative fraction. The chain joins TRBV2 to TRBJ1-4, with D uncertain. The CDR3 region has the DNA TGTGCCAGCAGTGTACAGATGGCTAATGAAAAACTGTTTTTT. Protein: CASSVQMANEKLFF.